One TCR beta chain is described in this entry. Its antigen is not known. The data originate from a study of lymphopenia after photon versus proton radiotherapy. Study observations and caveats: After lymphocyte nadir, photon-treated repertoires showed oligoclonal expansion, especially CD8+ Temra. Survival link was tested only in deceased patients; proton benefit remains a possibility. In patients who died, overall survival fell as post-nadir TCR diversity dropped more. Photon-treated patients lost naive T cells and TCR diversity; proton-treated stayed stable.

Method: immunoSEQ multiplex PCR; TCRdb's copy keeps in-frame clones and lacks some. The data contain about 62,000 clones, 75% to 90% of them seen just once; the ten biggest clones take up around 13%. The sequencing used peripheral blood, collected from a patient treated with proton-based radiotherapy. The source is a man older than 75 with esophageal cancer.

For the CDR3, the DNA is TGTGCCAGCAGTTACTCCGGTCAGGGAAGAAACACCATATATTTT. Amino acid sequence: CASSYSGQGRNTIYF. The chain uses TRBV6-6 and TRBJ1-3; D is perhaps TRBD1 (5 bases). The CDR3 consists of 15 residues. In germline, CDR1 is MNHNY, CDR2 SVGAGI (reference sequence). V was clipped by 0 bases and J by 5 bases, with 11 bases between them.